This T cell receptor beta chain was profiled in a study of T cell responses to AZD1222 COVID-19 vaccine (dated by TCRdb to the early 2020s). Describing the broader study: A total of approximately 240 trial participants underwent TCR sequencing, of whom some 210 received two doses of AZD1222 and some 26 received two doses of the MenACWY control vaccine. Trial participants were enrolled into age subgroups of 18-55, 56-69 and 70-plus years, which contained around 140, 26 and 57 TCR-sequenced participants, respectively.

The CDR3 regions of human TCRbeta chains were analyzed by immunosequencing. As for how the authors treated the data: TCRs in the repertoires were compared against a reference library of SARS-CoV-2-specific TCRs that had been generated with the MIRA antigen-specificity platform. Breadth was defined as the fraction of unique TCRs that were SARS-CoV-2-associated, and depth was defined as the fraction of total T cells that were SARS-CoV-2-associated. Each spike-specific TCR was assigned to its reactive spike region and to a CD4 or CD8 class using the MIRA data. Log10-transformed breadth and depth values were compared by one-way ANOVA with Sidak's multiple comparisons tests. The table comes from immuneACCESS by way of TCRdb, which keeps in-frame sequences with V and J called. Part of the clones is missing from these tables; in studies checked, under half for an unresolved V gene and the rest for unknown reasons. That table furnishes V, J and clone size, whereas the DNA furnished D and trimming. In all, the sample holds about 110,000 clones, and roughly nine tenths of those were seen once. The ten largest clones add up to 3% to 3.5% of the sample.

Sample time point, as interpreted from the label and publication: baseline before first vaccination. Interpreted using the paper, the treatment or condition label stands for: meningococcal conjugate vaccine given as trial control. Samples from vaccinated people were obtained from the UK trials COV001 and COV002, which included a single-blind randomized controlled phase 2/3 trial of AZD1222 (ChAdOx1 nCoV-19) in healthy adults. For TCRbeta chain sequencing, PBMC samples from trial participants were taken at day 0 and at day 28 after the second dose. Remarks on this clone: The antigen this receptor binds is unknown. No base quality information exists; no much larger clone differs at one position.

The research as a whole found: Epitopes outside the regions mutated in the B.1.351 and B.1.1.7 variants were reportedly recognized by nearly half of the unique spike-specific TCRs. The vaccine-associated CD4 TCRs covered the entire spike protein, and the dominant responses fell in regions 160-218 and 743-854. Because no samples from the day 14 peak response were available, repertoires could be characterized only after the peak T cell response. Most participants were white British and females outnumbered males, and the authors suggested that clonal diversity may have been underestimated. After two AZD1222 doses, spike-specific TCR breadth and depth were significantly higher than at day 0 and than in MenACWY recipients. The 56-69-year group was small, and its depth increase did not reach significance, likely because of low power. Only a handful of AZD1222 recipients were SARS-CoV-2 seropositive at baseline, limiting conclusions about previously exposed vaccinees.

This sequence was found in an adult in good health. The sample consisted of peripheral blood, taken on day 0 of MenACWY control vaccination.

The sequence in DNA is TGTGCCAGCAGCAAACTCGAACCCTACGAGCAGTACTTC. This encodes CASSKLEPYEQYF. Recombination joined TRBV5-4 with TRBJ2-7, with the D gene not confidently named. Taken from the germline V gene (reference sequence), the CDR1 and CDR2 loops are SGHNT and YYREEE. V and J are truncated by 4 bases and 2 bases respectively, leaving an intervening sequence of 10 bases. The CDR3 starts with the cysteine, ends with the phenylalanine, and has 13 residues. Just CDR3 DNA is preserved here, 39 bases in frame from base 1. The CDR3 plus the reference TRBV5-4 and TRBJ2-7 genes for the other parts give the full variable domain: ETGVTQSPTHLIKTRGQQVTLRCSSQSGHNTVSWYQQALGQGPQFIFQYYREEENGRGNFPPRFSGLQFPNYSSELNVNALELDDSALYLCASSKLEPYEQYFGPGTRLTVT.